These 5 T cell receptor beta chains were all obtained from the same sample, sequenced in a study of cytomegalovirus exposure and HLA in healthy donors. Repertoires were generated with immunoSEQ multiplex PCR, while TCRdb's copy carries only in-frame clones and drops some. The profile covers some 130,000 clones, with 94% appearing a single time and 1.5% to 2% taken by the ten largest. Sequenced input: PBMCs. The receptors were gathered from a man younger than 30 in good health and CMV-seropositive.

This clone was seen more than once but under ten times. The chain employs TRBV6-5 and TRBJ2-7, with 8 nucleotides matching TRBD2. From germline, CDR1 is MNHEY and CDR2 SVGAGI. CDR3 size: 13 residues. Trimming at V came to 7 bases and at J to 2 bases, leaving 4 bases not matched to a gene. CDR3 amino acids: CASKRESAYEQYF. DNA of the CDR3: TGTGCCAGCAAGCGGGAGTCGGCCTACGAGCAGTACTTC.

V gene TRBV6-6 combines with J gene TRBJ2-6, with D uncertain. The germline V gene encodes CDR1 MNHNY and CDR2 SVGAGI (reference sequence). Trimming took off 7 bases at V and 0 bases at J, with 7 bases between the two ends. CDR3 length equals 14 residues. CDR3 nucleotides: TGTGCCAGCACCCCTAGCTCTGGGGCCAACGTCCTGACTTTC. Protein product: CASTPSSGANVLTF.

This sequence joins TRBV29-1 and TRBJ2-1, with 10 bases matching TRBD2. V trimming: 4 bases; J trimming: 7 bases; junction bases outside the gene matches: 10. This CDR3 is 15 amino acids long. Germline assignment: CDR1 SQVTM and CDR2 ANQGSEA. CDR3 coding DNA: TGCAGCGTTGGCGCGAGCGGGAGGGGGGGGAATGAGCAGTTCTTC. Translating gives CSVGASGRGGNEQFF.

The genes are TRBV2 and TRBJ2-1; 14 bases map to TRBD2. The V gene's germline CDR1 is SNHLY and CDR2 FYNNEI. Trimming cost V 3 bases and J 5 bases; bases outside gene matches: 6. CDR3 length: 17 amino acids. CDR3 bases: TGTGCCAGCAGTGACTGGACTAGCGGGAGGAATCACAATGAGCAGTTCTTC. Its translation is CASSDWTSGRNHNEQFF.

The chain carries TRBV19 and TRBJ1-5, with D unresolved. Between the trimmed V and J ends, which lost 1 base and 4 bases, there was a span of 5 bases. This CDR3 contains 13 residues. Germline CDR1 LNHDA, CDR2 SQIVND (reference sequence). The CDR3 protein is CASSIGRNQPQHF. The CDR3 nucleotides read TGTGCCAGTAGTATAGGCCGGAATCAGCCCCAGCATTTT.